This TCR beta chain was found in a study of T cells in Graves' hyperthyroidism and ophthalmopathy. RNA transcripts were the template for amplifying TCR beta CDR3 regions. TCR CDR3 regions were first amplified by RT-PCR with HTBI primers. A single record per CDR3 protein comes from TCRdb applying MiXCR to the multiplex PCR reads. The table has roughly 400,000 distinct CDR3 sequences, more than 13% seen once; the top ten hold around 27%. This clonotype was observed many times. Trimming removed 4 bases from V and 6 bases from J, with 11 bases in between. CDR1 is SEHNR and CDR2 is FQNEAQ in the germline V gene (reference sequence). The CDR3 sequence is 13 residues long.

This TCR was sampled from a man aged 45-65 years with Graves' ophthalmopathy. Material for sequencing was blood. The J gene is TRBJ2-3, the V gene TRBV7-9, with D perhaps matching TRBD2 (6 bases). Here the CDR3 reads CASSSAGIDTQYF. DNA for the CDR3: TGTGCCAGCAGCTCCGCGGGGATCGATACGCAGTATTTT.